This T cell receptor (beta chain) emerged from a study of blood T cells in healthy people across ages (dated by TCRdb to the mid-2010s). Context from the whole study: In model experiments, template switching captured roughly one uniquely barcoded TCR beta cDNA molecule for every two T cells. To track age-related changes in TCR beta repertoire diversity, the study relied on deep sequencing normalized with unique cDNA molecular identifiers. Donors were grouped into four age groups: young (average roughly 15 years), middle-aged (roughly 40), aged (62) and long-lived (about 82). The study analyzed two additional independent replicas of 1 million unique cDNA reads from the same blood draw for two donors, one aged 18 to 30 and one aged 80 or older. To avoid experimental bias, donors of different ages were randomly spread across the sequencing lanes.

V is cut back by 4 bases and J by 4 bases, with 6 bases in the junction unmatched. Sequences MNHEY (CDR1) and SVGAGI (CDR2) are obtained from the germline V gene. The cysteine opens and the phenylalanine closes a CDR3 of 15 amino acids. Only CDR3 DNA is held: 45 bases, read in frame from base 1. The paper's findings and limits, for the study overall: There was a strong correlation between observed TCR beta diversity and the percentage of naive T cells measured by flow cytometry. Observed TCR beta diversity per million T cells fell roughly linearly with age, and a significant reduction was already apparent by age roughly 40. Because the CMV infection status of the donors was unknown, age-related changes in expanded clonotypes may potentially have been confounded. Estimates of total diversity based on one million sequenced T cells were considered lower bounds and underestimates. Compared with the aged group, the long-lived group had more naive CD4+ T cells, fewer expanded clones and increased TCR diversity, suggesting age selection. Because profiling used bulk unsorted PBMCs, naive and antigen-experienced compartments could not be compared conclusively.

The 39 donors, aged roughly 6 to 90 years, were systemically healthy Caucasian individuals from Russia. Each donor gave 8 to 10 milliliters of peripheral blood, collected into EDTA-treated Vacutainer tubes. Ficoll-Paque density-gradient centrifugation was used to isolate PBMCs, with at least 6.5 million per sample. Trizol reagent was used to extract total RNA from the PBMCs, yielding at least 5.5 micrograms per sample. For every donor, flow cytometry on a PBMC aliquot measured the percentage of naive CD45RAhigh/CD27high T cells. This clonotype was counted a few times. This receptor's antigen is unknown. Base-call qualities are not available, and no considerably larger clone is one nucleotide away. The method behind the library was 5' RACE. The listed sequencing device is Illumina HiSeq 2500. A second PCR of about 7 to 12 cycles was run with a J-beta primer mix and a sample-barcoded 5' primer. A template-switch 5' adaptor carrying 12 random nucleotides introduced a unique molecular identifier onto each TCR beta cDNA molecule. Each sample yielded at least 2.5 million CDR3-containing paired-end reads. All of the RNA was converted into first-strand cDNA using the Mint cDNA synthesis kit, with a TRBC-specific oligonucleotide serving as the primer. Following uracil-DNA glycosylase treatment, all cDNA underwent a first 18-cycle PCR with the universal primers M1SS and BC2_uni_R. From the authors' description of their analysis: Normalization of each sample was performed by random selection of 1 million high-quality reads, each carrying a distinct molecular identifier. Reads sharing molecular identifiers were discarded rather than binned into consensus sequences. MiTCR, run with a Q25 quality threshold and the strictest error-elimination algorithm, handled CDR3 identification, clonotype clustering and error correction. A nonparametric unseen species model with Euler transformation was used to estimate a lower bound on total TCR beta diversity. TCRdb reanalyzed the raw reads on its own, using fastp at Q25 for trimming and MiXCR for clone calling, and kept in-frame beta chains. Rows with one shared CDR3 protein collapse into an entry with the most common genes and DNA. The V and J calls come from TCRdb's annotation, not from the publication. The sample table lists approximately 1.5 million distinct CDR3 sequences, approximately 43% of them with a count of one. More than 4% of the sample is taken by the ten largest.

This receptor was identified in a woman aged 18-35 years in good health. The chain was built from TRBV6-5 and TRBJ2-1; TRBD2 lines up with 8 middle nucleotides. The sample consisted of blood. The CDR3 loop reads CASSLPGGQYNEQFF. The nucleotides are TGTGCCAGCAGTTTGCCGGGGGGGCAGTACAATGAGCAGTTCTTC.